One sample yielded the 15 T cell receptor beta chains listed below, sequenced in a study of CD8 T cells in ankylosing spondylitis. TCRdb re-analysed the 5' RACE reads in MiXCR, keeping a single row per CDR3 protein. This sample carries more than 150,000 distinct CDR3 sequences, about 9.9% of them seen once, and the ten largest clones take 25% to 35%. The sample taken for sequencing was blood, either unsorted or a sorted T cell fraction (not recorded which). These receptors came from a male donor with ankylosing spondylitis or in good health (not recorded which).

This clonotype was seen ten or more times. The rearrangement uses TRBV12-3 or TRBV12-4 and TRBJ2-5; 7 nucleotides align to TRBD1. This CDR3 is 14 amino acids long. Trimming took 6 bases from V and 2 from J; bases not matched to a gene: 6. DNA of the CDR3: TGTGCCAGCAGAAAGACAGGGTTACAAGAGACCCAGTACTTC. Its translation: CASRKTGLQETQYF.

Ten or more counts support this clonotype. The rearrangement joins TRBV12-3 or TRBV12-4 to TRBJ1-5; D may be TRBD1 (6 bases). Trimming stripped 6 bases from V and 6 bases from J, with 12 bases between. This CDR3 is built from 13 residues. CDR3 amino acids: CASRRGGFQPQHF. The CDR3 coding sequence is TGTGCCAGCAGAAGGGGGGGATTTCAGCCCCAGCATTTT.

The sample holds many counts of this clonotype. The chain couples TRBV25-1 to TRBJ2-3; 9 bases align to TRBD1. Germline CDR1 MGHDK, CDR2 SYGVNS. The V gene end was trimmed by 1 base and the J gene end by 3 bases; junction bases not matched to a gene: 5. The CDR3 sequence is 16 residues long. The CDR3 is CASSESTTGGTDTQYF. The CDR3 DNA reads as TGTGCCAGCAGTGAATCTACGACAGGGGGGACAGATACGCAGTATTTT.

This clonotype was observed many times. The chain uses TRBV7-6 and TRBJ2-3; 8 bases map to TRBD2. The CDR3 spans 15 residues. Per germline, CDR1 SGHVS and CDR2 FNYEAQ. Trimming took 5 bases from V and 2 from J; bases not matched to a gene: 6. CDR3 bases: TGTGCCAGCAGCCGGGGGGGCCGAATCACAGATACGCAGTATTTT. This sequence encodes CASSRGGRITDTQYF.

This clonotype appeared a few times. The chain carries TRBV20-1 and TRBJ2-1, with D maybe TRBD1 (5 bases). Germline assignment: CDR1 DFQATT and CDR2 SNEGSKA (reference sequence). The length of the CDR3 is 14 residues. Trimming removed 1 base from V and 6 bases from J, with 13 bases in between. The CDR3 DNA reads TGCAGTGCTAGAGGGCATGGCCAGGGCAATGAGCAGTTCTTC. Protein product: CSARGHGQGNEQFF.

This clonotype has ten or more counts. The chain recombines TRBV29-1 with TRBJ2-2; D not certain. V was shortened by 4 bases and J by 6 bases, with 6 bases between the two germline ends. Per germline, CDR1 SQVTM and CDR2 ANQGSEA. The CDR3 covers 11 residues. CDR3 nucleotides: TGCAGCGTTGGGTGGGCCGGGGAGCTGTTTTTT. Protein sequence: CSVGWAGELFF.

This clonotype came up many times. The J gene is TRBJ2-5, the V gene TRBV4-2; possible D gene TRBD1, 5 bases. This CDR3 is built from 16 residues. Germline loops: CDR1 LGHNA, CDR2 YNFKEQ. V was cut by 2 bases and J by 5 bases, with 18 bases left in between. The CDR3 nucleotides are TGTGCCAGCAGCCAACTAGGGGTCGAGCCTGGGGAGACCCAGTACTTC. Amino acids: CASSQLGVEPGETQYF.

This clonotype was seen repeatedly, ten times or more. This chain uses TRBV5-6 with TRBJ2-7, with 8 positions matching TRBD1. In germline, CDR1 is SGHDT, CDR2 YYEEEE. The CDR3 has 15 residues. Trimming removed 4 bases from V and 4 bases from J; junction bases left unmatched: 10. CDR3 in amino acids: CASSLGPDRVYEQYF. The CDR3 DNA follows: TGTGCCAGCAGCCTCGGACCGGACAGGGTTTACGAGCAGTACTTC.

This clonotype has just a few counts. The chain recombines TRBV30 with TRBJ2-1, with D perhaps TRBD1 or TRBD2 (5 bases each). CDR3 length: 14 residues. The germline V gene encodes CDR1 GTSNPN and CDR2 SVGIG (reference sequence). Trimming removed 3 bases from V and 2 bases from J, with 11 bases in between. CDR3 DNA: TGTGCCTGGAGCCAGGGAGTGGCCTACAATGAGCAGTTCTTC. Protein sequence: CAWSQGVAYNEQFF. Full variable domain (rest looked up from reference TRBV30 and TRBJ2-1): SQTIHQWPATLVQPVGSPLSLECTVEGTSNPNLYWYRQAAGRGLQLLFYSVGIGQISSEVPQNLSASRPQDRQFILSSKKLLLSDSGFYLCAWSQGVAYNEQFFGPGTRLTVL.

The rearrangement joins TRBV5-1 to TRBJ2-3; 7 bases are a match to TRBD2. The ends lost 7 bases at V and 1 base at J; junction bases unmatched: 12. The germline CDR1 and CDR2 sequences are SGHRS and YFSETQ. This CDR3 is built from 16 residues. The CDR3 here is CASPQALSGGTDTQYF. CDR3 sequence (DNA): TGCGCCAGCCCGCAGGCCCTCAGCGGGGGCACAGATACGCAGTATTTT.

The sample holds many counts of this clonotype. V and J are TRBV7-8 and TRBJ1-2, with a weak D call TRBD1 (6 bases). CDR1 is SGHVS and CDR2 is FQNEAQ in the germline V gene. This CDR3 contains 13 residues. V lost 6 bases and J lost 5, with 13 bases in between. CDR3 region: CASSQDRRYGYTF. Here the CDR3 DNA reads TGTGCCAGCAGTCAAGACAGGCGGTATGGCTACACCTTC.

This chain links TRBV20-1 with TRBJ2-7, with 10 bases fitting TRBD2. Germline lookup yields CDR1 DFQATT and CDR2 SNEGSKA (reference sequence). Losses at the gene ends were 3 bases for V and 1 base for J; bases not matched to a gene: 6. This CDR3 has 15 amino acids. CDR3 in amino acids: CSARSLAGVSYEQYF. The CDR3, as DNA: TGCAGTGCTAGGTCGCTAGCGGGAGTTTCCTACGAGCAGTACTTC.

Ten or more counts support this clonotype. The chain is built from TRBV20-1 and TRBJ2-3; 7 positions match TRBD1. Germline CDR1 reads DFQATT; CDR2 reads SNEGSKA (reference sequence). The CDR3 has 14 residues. The V gene end was trimmed by 5 bases and the J gene end by 0 bases; junction bases not matched to a gene: 5. The CDR3 spells CSAPAGGSTDTQYF. The CDR3 DNA is TGCAGTGCTCCTGCAGGGGGTAGCACAGATACGCAGTATTTT.

The gene calls are TRBV5-6 and TRBJ1-5; 7 bases are shared with TRBD1. Germline CDR1 reads SGHDT; CDR2 reads YYEEEE. The trim removed 1 base at V and 2 bases at J, leaving 3 bases unmatched. This CDR3 is 15 amino acids long. CDR3: CASSLRQGGNQPQHF. The CDR3 DNA reads as TGTGCCAGCAGCTTGCGGCAGGGGGGCAATCAGCCCCAGCATTTT.

This clonotype was seen at least ten times. V usage is TRBV20-1 and J usage is TRBJ2-5; D is possibly TRBD1 (6 bases). Germline values: CDR1 DFQATT, CDR2 SNEGSKA (reference sequence). Trimming took 6 bases from V and 5 from J, leaving 31 bases between them. This CDR3 has 18 residues. The CDR3 region has the DNA TGCAGTGCCAGGGGCCGGCCTACGAAACACGCGGAGAGGGAGACCCAGTACTTC. This sequence encodes CSARGRPTKHAERETQYF.